The text below deals with one TCR beta chain. The authors' processing: Cell counts per sample came from amplifying reference gene primers. TCRdb's table, derived via immunoSEQ multiplex PCR, lists solely in-frame clones and lacks some. The V and J calls and the clone size are those of that table, but D and trimming were determined from the DNA. Of about 280,000 clones listed, about four fifths are singletons. The V end lost 0 bases, the J end lost 7 bases, and 16 bases lay between the germline ends. The germline CDR1 and CDR2 sequences are LNHDA and SQIVND (reference sequence). The CDR3 loop spans 16 amino acids. The sample is drawn from a study of blood T cell repertoires in COVID-19. The study recruited people aged about 18 to 89 years across some 23 US areas. Cohorts were determined from participant-reported clinical history. It was within 2 weeks before study entry that exposed participants met a COVID-19 case.

Input material: PBMCs or T cells enriched from blood (not recorded which). V gene TRBV19 combines with J gene TRBJ1-3; perhaps TRBD1 as D (6 bases). The receptor comes from a man between 40 and 49 years old who had been exposed to COVID-19. This CDR3 reads CASSIDTGSAWNTIYF. CDR3 DNA: TGTGCCAGTAGTATAGATACAGGGTCCGCGTGGAACACCATATATTTT.